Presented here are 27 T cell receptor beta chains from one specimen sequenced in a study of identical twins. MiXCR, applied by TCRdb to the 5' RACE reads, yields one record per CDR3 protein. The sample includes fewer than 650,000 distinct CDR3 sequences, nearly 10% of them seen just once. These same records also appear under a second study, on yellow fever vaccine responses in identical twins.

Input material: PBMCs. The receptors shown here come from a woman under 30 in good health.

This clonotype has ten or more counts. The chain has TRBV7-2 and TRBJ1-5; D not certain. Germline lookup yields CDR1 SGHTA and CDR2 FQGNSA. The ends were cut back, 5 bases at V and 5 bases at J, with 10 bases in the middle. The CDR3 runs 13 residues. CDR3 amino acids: CASSVVADQPQHF. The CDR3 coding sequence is TGTGCCAGCAGCGTTGTGGCCGATCAGCCCCAGCATTTT. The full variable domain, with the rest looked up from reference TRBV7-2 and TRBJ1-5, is GAGVSQSPSNKVTEKGKDVELRCDPISGHTALYWYRQSLGQGLEFLIYFQGNSAPDKSGLPSDRFSAERTGGSVSTLTIQRTQQEDSAVYLCASSVVADQPQHFGDGTRLSIL.

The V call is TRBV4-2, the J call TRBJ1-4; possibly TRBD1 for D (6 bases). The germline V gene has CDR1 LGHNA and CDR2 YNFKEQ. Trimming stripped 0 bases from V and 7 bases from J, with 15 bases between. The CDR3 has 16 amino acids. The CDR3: CASSQEGEGGAEKLFF. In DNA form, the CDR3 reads TGTGCCAGCAGCCAAGAAGGGGAGGGGGGAGCTGAAAAACTGTTTTTT.

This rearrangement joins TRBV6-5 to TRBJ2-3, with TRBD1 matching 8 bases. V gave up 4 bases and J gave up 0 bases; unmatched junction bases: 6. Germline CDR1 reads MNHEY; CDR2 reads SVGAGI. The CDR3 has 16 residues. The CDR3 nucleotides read TGTGCCAGCAGTTCAAGACGACAGGGGAGCACAGATACGCAGTATTTT. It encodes CASSSRRQGSTDTQYF.

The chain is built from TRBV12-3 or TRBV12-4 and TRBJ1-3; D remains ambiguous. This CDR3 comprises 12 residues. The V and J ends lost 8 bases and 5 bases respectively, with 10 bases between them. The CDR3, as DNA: TGTGCCAGCCTAGACGAGCGAAACACCATATATTTT. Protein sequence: CASLDERNTIYF.

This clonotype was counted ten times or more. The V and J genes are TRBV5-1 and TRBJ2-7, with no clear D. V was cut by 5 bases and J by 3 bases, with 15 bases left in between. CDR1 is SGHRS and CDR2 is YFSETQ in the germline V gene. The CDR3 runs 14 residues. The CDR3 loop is CASSLGSNNYEQYF. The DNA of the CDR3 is TGCGCCAGCAGTCTCGGTTCGAACAACTACGAGCAGTACTTC. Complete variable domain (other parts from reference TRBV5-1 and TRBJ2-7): KAGVTQTPRYLIKTRGQQVTLSCSPISGHRSVSWYQQTPGQGLQFLFEYFSETQRNKGNFPGRFSGRQFSNSRSEMNVSTLELGDSALYLCASSLGSNNYEQYFGPGTRLTVT.

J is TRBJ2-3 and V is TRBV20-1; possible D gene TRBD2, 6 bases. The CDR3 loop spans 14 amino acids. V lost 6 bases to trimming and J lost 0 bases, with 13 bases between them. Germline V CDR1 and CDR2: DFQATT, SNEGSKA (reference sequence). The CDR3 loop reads CSALGEDSTDTQYF. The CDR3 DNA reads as TGCAGTGCCCTCGGGGAGGATAGCACAGATACGCAGTATTTT.

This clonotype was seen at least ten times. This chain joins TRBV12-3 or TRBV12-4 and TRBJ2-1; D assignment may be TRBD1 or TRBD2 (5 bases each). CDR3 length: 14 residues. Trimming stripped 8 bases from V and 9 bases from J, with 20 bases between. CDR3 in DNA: TGTGCCAGCCGTCTCGGGACCCTAGGGGCTGAGCAGTTCTTC. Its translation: CASRLGTLGAEQFF.

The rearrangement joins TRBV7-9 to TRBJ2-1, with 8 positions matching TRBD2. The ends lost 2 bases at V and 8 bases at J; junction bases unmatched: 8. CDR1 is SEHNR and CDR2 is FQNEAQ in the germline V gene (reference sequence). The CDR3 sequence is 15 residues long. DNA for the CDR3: TGTGCCAGCAGCTTACTAGCTAGCGGGTCCTATGAGCAGTTCTTC. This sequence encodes CASSLLASGSYEQFF.

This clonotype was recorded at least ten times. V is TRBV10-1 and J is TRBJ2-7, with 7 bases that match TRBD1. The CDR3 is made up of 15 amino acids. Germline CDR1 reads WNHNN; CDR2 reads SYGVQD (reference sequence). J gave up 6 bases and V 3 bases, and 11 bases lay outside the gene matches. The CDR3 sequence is CASSDRQGQRGEQYF. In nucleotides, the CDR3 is TGCGCCAGCAGTGACCGACAGGGTCAACGGGGCGAGCAGTACTTC.

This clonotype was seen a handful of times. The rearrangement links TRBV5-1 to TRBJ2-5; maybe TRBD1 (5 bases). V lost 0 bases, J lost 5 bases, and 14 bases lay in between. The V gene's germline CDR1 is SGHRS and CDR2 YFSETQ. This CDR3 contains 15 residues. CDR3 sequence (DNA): TGCGCCAGCAGCTTGGTTCAGGGATGGTCCGAGACCCAGTACTTC. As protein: CASSLVQGWSETQYF. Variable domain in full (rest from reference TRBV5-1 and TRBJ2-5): KAGVTQTPRYLIKTRGQQVTLSCSPISGHRSVSWYQQTPGQGLQFLFEYFSETQRNKGNFPGRFSGRQFSNSRSEMNVSTLELGDSALYLCASSLVQGWSETQYFGPGTRLLVL.

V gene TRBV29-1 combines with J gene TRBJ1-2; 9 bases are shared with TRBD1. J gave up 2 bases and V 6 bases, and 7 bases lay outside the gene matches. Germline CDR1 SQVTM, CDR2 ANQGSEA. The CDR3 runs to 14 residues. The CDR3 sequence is CSVDPTGGNYGYTF. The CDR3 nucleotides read TGCAGCGTAGACCCGACAGGGGGAAACTATGGCTACACCTTC.

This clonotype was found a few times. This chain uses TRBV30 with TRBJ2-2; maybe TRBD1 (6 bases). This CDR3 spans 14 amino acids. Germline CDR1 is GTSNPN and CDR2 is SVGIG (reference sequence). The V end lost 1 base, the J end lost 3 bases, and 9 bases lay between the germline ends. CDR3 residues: CAWSETGYTGELFF. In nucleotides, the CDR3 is TGTGCCTGGAGTGAAACAGGGTACACCGGGGAGCTGTTTTTT.

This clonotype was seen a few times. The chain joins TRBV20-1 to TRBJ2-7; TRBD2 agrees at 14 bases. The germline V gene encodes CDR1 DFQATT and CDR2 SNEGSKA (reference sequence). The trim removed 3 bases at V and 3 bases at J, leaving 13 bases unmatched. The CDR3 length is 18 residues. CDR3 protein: CSASGGLAGARNLYEQYF. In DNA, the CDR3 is TGCAGTGCTAGTGGGGGACTAGCGGGAGCCCGTAACCTCTACGAGCAGTACTTC.

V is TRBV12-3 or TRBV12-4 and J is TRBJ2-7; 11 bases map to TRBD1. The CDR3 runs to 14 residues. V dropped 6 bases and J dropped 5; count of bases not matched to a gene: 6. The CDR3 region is CASSQRTGGNEQYF. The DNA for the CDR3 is TGTGCCAGCAGCCAGCGGACAGGGGGCAACGAGCAGTACTTC.

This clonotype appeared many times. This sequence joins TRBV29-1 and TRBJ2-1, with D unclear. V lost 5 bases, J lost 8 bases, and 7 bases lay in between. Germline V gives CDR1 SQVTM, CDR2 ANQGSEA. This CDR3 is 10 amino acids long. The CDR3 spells CSVLAYEQFF. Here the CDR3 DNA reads TGCAGCGTTCTTGCCTATGAGCAGTTCTTC.

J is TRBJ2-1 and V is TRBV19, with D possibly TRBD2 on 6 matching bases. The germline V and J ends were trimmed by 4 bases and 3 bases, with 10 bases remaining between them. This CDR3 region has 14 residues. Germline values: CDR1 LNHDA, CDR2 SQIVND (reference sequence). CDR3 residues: CASSKGRDYNEQFF. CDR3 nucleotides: TGTGCCAGTAGTAAGGGGCGGGACTACAATGAGCAGTTCTTC.

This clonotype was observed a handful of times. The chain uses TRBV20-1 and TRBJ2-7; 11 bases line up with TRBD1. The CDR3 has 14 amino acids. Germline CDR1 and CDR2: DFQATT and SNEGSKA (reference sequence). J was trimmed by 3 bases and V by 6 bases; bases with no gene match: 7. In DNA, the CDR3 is TGCAGTGCCCAAACGGGGACAGGGGGCTACGAGCAGTACTTC. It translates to CSAQTGTGGYEQYF.

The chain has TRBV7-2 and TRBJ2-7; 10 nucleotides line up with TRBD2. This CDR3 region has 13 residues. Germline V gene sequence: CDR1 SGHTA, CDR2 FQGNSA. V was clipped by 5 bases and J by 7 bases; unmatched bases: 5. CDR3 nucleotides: TGTGCCAGCAGCGATAGCGGGAGGAGTGAGCAGTACTTC. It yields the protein CASSDSGRSEQYF. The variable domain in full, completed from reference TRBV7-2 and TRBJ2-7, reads GAGVSQSPSNKVTEKGKDVELRCDPISGHTALYWYRQSLGQGLEFLIYFQGNSAPDKSGLPSDRFSAERTGGSVSTLTIQRTQQEDSAVYLCASSDSGRSEQYFGPGTRLTVT.

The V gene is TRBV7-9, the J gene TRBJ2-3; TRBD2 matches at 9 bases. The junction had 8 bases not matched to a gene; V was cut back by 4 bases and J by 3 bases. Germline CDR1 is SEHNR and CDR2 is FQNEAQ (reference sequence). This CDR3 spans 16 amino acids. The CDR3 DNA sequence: TGTGCCAGCAGCTCGTCTAGCGGGGTGGGAACAGATACGCAGTATTTT. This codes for CASSSSSGVGTDTQYF.

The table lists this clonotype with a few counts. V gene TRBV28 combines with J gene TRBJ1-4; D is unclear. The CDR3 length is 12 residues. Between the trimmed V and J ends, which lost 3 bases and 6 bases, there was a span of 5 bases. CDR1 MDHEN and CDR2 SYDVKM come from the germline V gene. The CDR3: CASSFQDEKLFF. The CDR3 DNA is TGTGCCAGCAGTTTCCAGGATGAAAAACTGTTTTTT.

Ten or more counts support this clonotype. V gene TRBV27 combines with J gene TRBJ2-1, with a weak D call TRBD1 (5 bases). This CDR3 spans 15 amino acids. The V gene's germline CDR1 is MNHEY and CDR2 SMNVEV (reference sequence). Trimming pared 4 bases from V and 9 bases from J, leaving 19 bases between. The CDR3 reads CASSSEAGLTAEQFF. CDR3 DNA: TGTGCCAGCAGTTCAGAGGCAGGGCTAACTGCTGAGCAGTTCTTC.

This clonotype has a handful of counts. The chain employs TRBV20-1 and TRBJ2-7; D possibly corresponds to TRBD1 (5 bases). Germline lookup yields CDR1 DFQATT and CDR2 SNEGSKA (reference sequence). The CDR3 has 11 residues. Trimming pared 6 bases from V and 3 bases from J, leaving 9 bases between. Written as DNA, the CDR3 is TGCAGTGCCCCGACAGACTACGAGCAGTACTTC. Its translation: CSAPTDYEQYF.

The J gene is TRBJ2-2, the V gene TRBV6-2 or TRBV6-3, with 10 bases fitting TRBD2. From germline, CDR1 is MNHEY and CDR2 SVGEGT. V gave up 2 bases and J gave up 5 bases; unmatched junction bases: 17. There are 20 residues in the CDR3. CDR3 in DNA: TGTGCCAGCAGTTACGAGCCTAGCGGGAGATTCACCCTAAAGACCGGGGAGCTGTTTTTT. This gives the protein CASSYEPSGRFTLKTGELFF.

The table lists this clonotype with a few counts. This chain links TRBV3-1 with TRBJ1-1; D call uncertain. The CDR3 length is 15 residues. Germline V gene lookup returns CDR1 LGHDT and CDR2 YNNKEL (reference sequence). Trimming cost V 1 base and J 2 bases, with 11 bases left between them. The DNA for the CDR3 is TGTGCCAGCAGCCAAGGATTTGAGGCCAACACTGAAGCTTTCTTT. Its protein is CASSQGFEANTEAFF.

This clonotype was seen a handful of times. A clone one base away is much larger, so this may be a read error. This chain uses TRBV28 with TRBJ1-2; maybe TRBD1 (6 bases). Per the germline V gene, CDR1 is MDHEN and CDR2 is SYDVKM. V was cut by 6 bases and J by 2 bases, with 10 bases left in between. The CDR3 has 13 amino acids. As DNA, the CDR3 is TGTGCCAGCAGGTTTCAGGGGAACTATGGCTACACCTTC. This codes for CASRFQGNYGYTF.

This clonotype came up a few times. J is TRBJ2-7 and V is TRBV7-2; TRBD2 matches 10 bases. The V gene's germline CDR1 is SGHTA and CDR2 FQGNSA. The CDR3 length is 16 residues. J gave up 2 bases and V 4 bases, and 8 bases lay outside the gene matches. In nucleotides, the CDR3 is TGTGCCAGCAGCTCGGGCGCGAGCGGGAGGGCCTACGAGCAGTACTTC. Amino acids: CASSSGASGRAYEQYF.

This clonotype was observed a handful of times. CDR3 nucleotide sequence: TGTGCCAGCAGAAGGGCGGTTAGCTCCTACAATGAGCAGTTCTTC. Residues: CASRRAVSSYNEQFF. The chain couples TRBV5-6 to TRBJ2-1; the D is unclear. Germline V gene lookup returns CDR1 SGHDT and CDR2 YYEEEE. This CDR3 is built from 15 residues. V lost 5 bases and J lost 0, with 12 bases in between.